Listed below are T cell receptor beta chains from one sample, sequenced in a study of blood T cell repertoires in COVID-19. Data came from immunoSEQ multiplex PCR; TCRdb stores just in-frame clones and leaves some out. Of some 300,000 clones listed, 80% to 90% are singletons. Material: PBMCs or T cells enriched from blood (not recorded which). These receptors all come from a young man who had recovered from COVID-19. The CDR3 runs from the conserved cysteine through the conserved F or W. D genes are given only for firm matches. For some rows the clone size is stated as once, few or many, or as a class when expanded; others skip it.

TRBJ2-2,TRBV9,once,NA,CASSVGLTGELFF,TGTGCCAGCAGCGTTGGGCTAACCGGGGAGCTGTTTTTT
TRBJ2-1,TRBV5-1,NA,NA,CASSSRRDNEQFF,TGCGCCAGCAGCTCGCGACGGGACAATGAGCAGTTCTTC
TRBJ1-2,TRBV18,NA,NA,CASSPRPTAPPYGYTF,TGTGCCAGCTCACCACGCCCGACTGCCCCGCCATATGGCTACACCTTC
TRBJ2-7,TRBV5-1,once,NA,CASSPGAGSYEQYF,TGCGCCAGCAGCCCAGGGGCCGGTTCCTACGAGCAGTACTTC
TRBJ2-7,TRBV4-1,NA,TRBD1,CASSQGTGWYEQYF,TGCGCCAGCAGCCAAGGGACAGGGTGGTACGAGCAGTACTTC
TRBJ1-1,TRBV28,NA,NA,CASSLGGGYTEAFF,TGTGCCAGCAGTTTGGGAGGGGGATACACTGAAGCTTTCTTT
TRBJ2-1,TRBV30,NA,NA,CAWTPLGGNEQFF,TGTGCCTGGACCCCCCTCGGCGGAAATGAGCAGTTCTTC
TRBJ1-3,TRBV5-1,NA,NA,CASSTDPGGAAGTIYF,TGCGCCAGCAGCACGGATCCGGGGGGAGCTGCAGGCACCATATATTTT
TRBJ2-5,TRBV12-3/TRBV12-4,NA,NA,CASSFPGKETQYF,TGTGCCAGCAGTTTCCCAGGGAAAGAGACCCAGTACTTC
TRBJ2-7,TRBV27,NA,NA,CASSLSPGFEAFEQYF,TGTGCCAGCAGTTTATCTCCGGGATTCGAAGCCTTCGAGCAGTACTTC
TRBJ2-4,TRBV6-2/TRBV6-3,NA,NA,CASSLLEGNIQYF,TGTGCCAGCAGTTTGCTGGAGGGAAACATTCAGTACTTC
TRBJ2-7,TRBV3-1/TRBV3-2,NA,NA,CASSQGTYEQYF,TGTGCCAGCAGCCAAGGTACCTACGAGCAGTACTTC
TRBJ2-7,TRBV12-3/TRBV12-4,NA,TRBD1,CASSPDRAYEQYF,TGTGCCAGCAGTCCGGACAGGGCCTACGAGCAGTACTTC
TRBJ2-1,TRBV29-1,NA,NA,CSVAESSYNEQFF,TGCAGCGTTGCGGAGAGCTCCTACAATGAGCAGTTCTTC
TRBJ2-1,TRBV30,NA,TRBD2,CAWSEGTSGNNEQFF,TGTGCCTGGAGTGAAGGGACTAGCGGGAACAATGAGCAGTTCTTC
TRBJ2-3,TRBV6-5,once,TRBD2,CASSFGGGSTDTQYF,TGTGCCAGCAGTTTTGGGGGGGGAAGCACAGATACGCAGTATTTT
TRBJ1-1,TRBV11-2,NA,NA,CASSLQRENTEAFF,TGTGCCAGCAGCTTACAACGGGAGAACACTGAAGCTTTCTTT
TRBJ2-3,TRBV18,NA,NA,CASSPGVHTDTQYF,TGTGCCAGCTCCCCCGGGGTCCACACAGATACGCAGTATTTT
TRBJ1-6,TRBV14,once,NA,CASSQEYAGNSPLHF,TGTGCCAGCAGCCAAGAATACGCGGGTAATTCACCCCTCCACTTT
TRBJ2-7,TRBV28,NA,TRBD1,CASRQDRVREQYF,TGTGCCAGCAGGCAGGACAGGGTTCGCGAGCAGTACTTC
TRBJ1-1,TRBV7-9,NA,TRBD1,CASSPSRTGGMNTEAFF,TGTGCCAGCAGCCCAAGCCGGACAGGGGGGATGAACACTGAAGCTTTCTTT
TRBJ1-2,TRBV5-5,NA,NA,CASSARGGDGYTF,TGTGCCAGCAGCGCCAGAGGGGGGGATGGCTACACCTTC
TRBJ2-7,TRBV12-3/TRBV12-4,NA,NA,CASSPWTSYEQYF,TGTGCCAGCAGTCCCTGGACTTCCTACGAGCAGTACTTC
TRBJ2-2,TRBV7-2,NA,TRBD2,CASSLIGTSGSTGELFF,TGTGCCAGCAGCTTAATAGGGACTAGCGGGAGCACCGGGGAGCTGTTTTTT
TRBJ2-7,TRBV3-1/TRBV3-2,NA,NA,CASSPRPGNYEQYF,TGTGCCAGCAGCCCACGGCCGGGGAACTACGAGCAGTACTTC
TRBJ1-6,TRBV27,NA,NA,CASSSGGNSPLHF,TGTGCCAGCAGTTCAGGAGGGAATTCACCCCTCCACTTT
TRBJ2-2,TRBV23-1,NA,NA,CASSQSDSSTNTGELFF,TGCGCCAGCAGTCAATCCGACAGTTCGACGAACACCGGGGAGCTGTTTTTT
TRBJ1-2,TRBV29-1,NA,NA,CSVAAGDYGYTF,TGCAGCGTTGCGGCAGGGGACTATGGCTACACCTTC
TRBJ1-4,TRBV6-5,NA,TRBD1,CASSYSPGQGEEKLFF,TGTGCCAGCAGTTACTCGCCGGGACAGGGCGAGGAAAAACTGTTTTTT
TRBJ2-7,TRBV4-1,NA,TRBD1,CASSQGQGASYEQYF,TGCGCCAGCAGCCAAGGACAGGGGGCTAGTTACGAGCAGTACTTC
TRBJ1-2,TRBV21-1,NA,NA,CASSKDKAGGFSYGYTF,TGTGCCAGCAGCAAAGACAAGGCAGGGGGCTTCTCCTATGGCTACACCTTC
TRBJ1-4,TRBV2,NA,TRBD1,CASSGQGGEKLFF,TGTGCCAGCAGTGGCCAGGGGGGCGAAAAACTGTTTTTT
TRBJ1-1,TRBV11-2,NA,NA,CASSNPGSPEAFF,TGTGCCAGCAGCAATCCAGGGTCCCCTGAAGCTTTCTTT
TRBJ1-1,TRBV7-2,once,TRBD1,CASSLASTGGTEAFF,TGTGCCAGCAGCTTAGCTTCGACAGGGGGGACTGAAGCTTTCTTT
TRBJ2-2,TRBV19,NA,NA,CASRRSASNTGELFF,TGTGCCAGTAGGAGGTCAGCGTCGAACACCGGGGAGCTGTTTTTT
TRBJ2-1,TRBV5-5,NA,TRBD2,CASSLRTPGLATYNEQFF,TGTGCCAGCAGCTTAAGAACCCCGGGACTAGCGACCTACAATGAGCAGTTCTTC
TRBJ2-7,TRBV4-1,NA,TRBD2,CASSQQTGRSSYEQYF,TGCGCCAGCAGCCAACAAACCGGGAGGAGCTCCTACGAGCAGTACTTC
TRBJ2-1,TRBV18,NA,TRBD2,CASSPSLAGGRHEQFF,TGTGCCAGCTCACCCTCACTAGCGGGGGGGCGTCATGAGCAGTTCTTC
TRBJ2-7,TRBV7-9,few,TRBD2,CASSPTSGGFYEQYF,TGTGCCAGCAGCCCGACTAGCGGGGGGTTCTACGAGCAGTACTTC
TRBJ1-6,TRBV30,NA,TRBD1,CAWSPGGPLHF,TGTGCCTGGAGCCCAGGGGGGCCCCTCCACTTT
TRBJ1-2,TRBV28,NA,TRBD1,CASSLSGWQGDYTF,TGTGCCAGCAGTTTATCCGGTTGGCAGGGGGACTACACCTTC
TRBJ2-7,TRBV11-2,NA,NA,CASSLESQGSYEQYF,TGTGCCAGCAGCTTAGAGTCGCAGGGATCGTACGAGCAGTACTTC
TRBJ2-7,TRBV5-4,NA,TRBD1,CASSLGTGYEQYF,TGTGCCAGCAGCTTGGGGACAGGGTACGAGCAGTACTTC
TRBJ2-1,TRBV11-3,NA,NA,CASSFSTGLLGEQFF,TGTGCCAGCAGCTTTAGTACTGGACTTTTGGGTGAGCAGTTCTTC
TRBJ2-5,TRBV11-2,NA,NA,CASSSSRGAVETQYF,TGTGCCAGCAGCTCCAGTCGTGGGGCAGTGGAGACCCAGTACTTC
TRBJ1-5,TRBV2,NA,NA,CASSEGGVQPQHF,TGTGCCAGCAGTGAAGGGGGGGTTCAGCCCCAGCATTTT
TRBJ2-3,TRBV24-1,NA,TRBD1,CATSDLPGGTGSSTDTQYF,TGTGCCACCAGTGATTTGCCGGGCGGGACAGGGTCAAGCACAGATACGCAGTATTTT
TRBJ2-5,TRBV7-9,NA,TRBD1,CASSQTGTETQYF,TGTGCCAGCAGCCAGACAGGGACAGAGACCCAGTACTTC
TRBJ2-7,TRBV10-3,NA,TRBD2,CAIRLAGGVYEQYF,TGTGCCATAAGACTAGCGGGAGGTGTATACGAGCAGTACTTC
TRBJ2-7,TRBV7-9,NA,NA,CASSPPTGRHEQYF,TGTGCCAGCAGCCCCCCGACAGGGAGGCACGAGCAGTACTTC
TRBJ1-3,TRBV24-1,NA,TRBD1,CATSEASGGQGNTIYF,TGTGCCACCAGTGAAGCCTCAGGGGGACAAGGAAACACCATATATTTT
TRBJ2-7,TRBV27,NA,TRBD1,CASSPPGQGRVEQYF,TGTGCCAGCAGTCCTCCGGGACAGGGGCGGGTCGAGCAGTACTTC
TRBJ2-5,TRBV2,NA,NA,CASRRGGWETQYF,TGTGCCAGCCGGCGGGGAGGATGGGAGACCCAGTACTTC
TRBJ2-7,TRBV2,NA,NA,CASSEEAGYFYEQYF,TGTGCCAGCAGTGAAGAAGCAGGGTACTTCTACGAGCAGTACTTC
TRBJ1-1,TRBV10-3,NA,TRBD1,CAISSGQGGSPNTEAFF,TGTGCCATCAGTTCTGGACAGGGAGGCAGTCCGAACACTGAAGCTTTCTTT